These T cell receptor beta chains were read from a single sample in a study of identical twins. TCRdb re-called the 5' RACE reads with MiXCR, one entry per CDR3 protein. The sample has 400,000 to 600,000 distinct CDR3 sequences; around 20% are singletons. The sample also formed part of further work on yellow fever vaccine responses in identical twins.

Sequencing used CD4+ T cells sorted from blood. These receptors all stem from a woman between 18 and 30 years old in good health. The CDR3 runs from the conserved cysteine through the conserved F or W. A D gene is named only where the DNA matches it firmly. Some rows mark clone size as missing; the rest say once, few, many or name a class of expanded clone.

TRBV2	NA	TRBJ2-7	NA	CASISISNGPTLMEPYEQYF	TGTGCCAGCATATCTATTTCTAACGGTCCTACTCTGATGGAGCCCTACGAGCAGTACTTC
TRBV11-2	NA	TRBJ1-6	NA	CASSLGGPGGSPLHF	TGTGCCAGCAGCTTAGGGGGCCCGGGGGGTTCACCCCTCCACTTT
TRBV5-1	few	TRBJ2-1	NA	CASSLDGDISYNEQFF	TGCGCCAGCAGCTTGGATGGGGACATCTCCTACAATGAGCAGTTCTTC
TRBV24-1	few	TRBJ2-2	TRBD2	CATSDQGLAPGSGELFF	TGTGCCACCAGTGATCAAGGACTAGCGCCTGGGTCCGGGGAGCTGTTTTTT
TRBV29-1	NA	TRBJ1-1	TRBD1	CSVVRQGNTEAFF	TGCAGCGTTGTCCGACAGGGTAACACTGAAGCTTTCTTT
TRBV15	NA	TRBJ2-7	TRBD2	CATSRDRGGYEQYF	TGTGCCACCAGCAGAGATCGGGGGGGCTACGAGCAGTACTTC
TRBV20-1	few	TRBJ1-3	NA	CSAKVMAGLSGNTIYF	TGCAGTGCTAAGGTCATGGCAGGGCTCTCTGGAAACACCATATATTTT
TRBV21-1	few	TRBJ1-5	NA	CASSRTGSRVQPQHF	TGTGCCAGCAGCAGGACAGGGAGTCGGGTTCAGCCCCAGCATTTT
TRBV6-2/TRBV6-3	NA	TRBJ2-2	NA	CASSFIEGTGELFF	TGTGCCAGCAGTTTTATAGAAGGCACCGGGGAGCTGTTTTTT
TRBV12-3/TRBV12-4	many	TRBJ1-1	NA	CASSLRDTEAFF	TGTGCCAGCAGTTTACGAGACACTGAAGCTTTCTTT
TRBV29-1	few	TRBJ2-1	TRBD1	CSVEWGTGSGWNEQFF	TGCAGCGTTGAATGGGGGACAGGGTCCGGGTGGAATGAGCAGTTCTTC
TRBV27	NA	TRBJ2-3	TRBD2	CASSGLVSTDTQYF	TGTGCCAGTAGTGGACTAGTTTCAACAGATACGCAGTATTTT
TRBV5-1	many	TRBJ2-1	TRBD2	CASSPLAGNEQFF	TGCGCCAGCAGCCCTCTAGCGGGAAATGAGCAGTTCTTC
TRBV15	few	TRBJ1-1	NA	CATSRGGRAPEAFF	TGTGCCACCAGCAGAGGAGGCAGGGCCCCTGAAGCTTTCTTT
TRBV14	NA	TRBJ2-1	TRBD2	CASSLGLPLSGARLSSYNEQFF	TGTGCCAGCAGCCTTGGTTTACCCCTAAGCGGGGCACGATTAAGCTCCTACAATGAGCAGTTCTTC
TRBV5-1	many	TRBJ2-1	NA	CASSQDYNEQFF	TGCGCCAGCAGCCAGGACTACAATGAGCAGTTCTTC
TRBV11-2	few	TRBJ2-2	TRBD2	CASSLVVLAGGPDTGELFF	TGTGCCAGCAGCTTAGTGGTGCTAGCGGGAGGGCCGGACACCGGGGAGCTGTTTTTT
TRBV9	few	TRBJ2-7	TRBD2	CASSPEEIAGSQYF	TGTGCCAGCAGCCCCGAGGAGATAGCGGGATCCCAGTACTTC
TRBV4-1	NA	TRBJ2-3	TRBD2	CASSISGGRADTQYF	TGCGCCAGCAGTATAAGCGGGGGGAGGGCAGATACGCAGTATTTT
TRBV12-3/TRBV12-4	few	TRBJ2-2	TRBD2	CASSLRGGGLNTGELFF	TGTGCCAGCAGTTTAAGGGGCGGGGGGCTTAACACCGGGGAGCTGTTTTTT
TRBV4-1	NA	TRBJ2-4	NA	CASSQSGGALYIQYF	TGCGCCAGCAGCCAGTCTGGGGGGGCCTTATACATTCAGTACTTC
TRBV29-1	NA	TRBJ1-2	NA	CSVEFRGSPYGYTF	TGCAGCGTTGAATTTCGTGGCAGCCCTTATGGCTACACCTTC
TRBV12-3/TRBV12-4	NA	TRBJ2-1	NA	CASSSTSRVEQFF	TGTGCCAGCAGTTCTACTTCCCGAGTTGAGCAGTTCTTC
TRBV20-1	few	TRBJ1-2	TRBD1	CSARDRQGRDGYTF	TGCAGTGCTAGAGATCGACAGGGGAGGGATGGCTACACCTTC
TRBV28	NA	TRBJ1-2	NA	CASSFQGFTGYGYTF	TGTGCCAGCAGTTTTCAGGGATTTACGGGCTATGGCTACACCTTC
TRBV12-3/TRBV12-4	NA	TRBJ2-5	NA	CASSKNRVGQETQYF	TGTGCCAGCAGCAAAAACAGGGTCGGCCAAGAGACCCAGTACTTC
TRBV5-1	few	TRBJ2-7	NA	CASSARWGSYEQYF	TGCGCCAGCAGCGCTCGGTGGGGGTCCTACGAGCAGTACTTC
TRBV7-9	few	TRBJ1-1	TRBD1	CASSLGGWQGDTEAFF	TGTGCCAGCAGCTTAGGGGGGTGGCAGGGGGACACTGAAGCTTTCTTT
TRBV12-5	NA	TRBJ1-1	TRBD1	CASGSPRGWSAEAFF	TGTGCTAGTGGTTCCCCCAGGGGGTGGAGTGCTGAAGCTTTCTTT
TRBV27	NA	TRBJ1-6	NA	CASSPTTATVGGSYNSPLHF	TGTGCCAGCAGTCCGACGACAGCGACGGTCGGGGGCTCCTATAATTCACCCCTCCACTTT
TRBV5-1	NA	TRBJ2-3	TRBD2	CASSLGLAGVWTQYF	TGCGCCAGCAGCCTGGGACTAGCGGGAGTTTGGACGCAGTATTTT
TRBV9	few	TRBJ1-6	NA	CASSAGEANSPLHF	TGTGCCAGCAGCGCCGGCGAGGCTAATTCACCCCTCCACTTT
TRBV12-5	NA	TRBJ2-5	NA	CASGLVNTKQGKETQYF	TGTGCTAGTGGTTTGGTAAATACAAAGCAGGGGAAAGAGACCCAGTACTTC
TRBV5-1	many	TRBJ2-5	TRBD1	CASSLTSGGETQYF	TGCGCCAGCAGCTTGACCTCAGGGGGCGAGACCCAGTACTTC
TRBV28	few	TRBJ2-5	NA	CASSLFMGSGTQYF	TGTGCCAGCAGTTTATTTATGGGGAGCGGGACCCAGTACTTC
TRBV25-1	few	TRBJ2-1	NA	CASSESEGGSYNEQFF	TGTGCCAGCAGTGAATCGGAGGGGGGATCCTACAATGAGCAGTTCTTC
TRBV12-3/TRBV12-4	NA	TRBJ2-1	TRBD2	CASRRGGRNEQFF	TGTGCCAGCAGGCGGGGGGGTCGGAATGAGCAGTTCTTC
TRBV6-6	NA	TRBJ1-6	NA	CASSYSDSPLHF	TGTGCCAGCAGTTACTCGGATTCACCCCTCCACTTT
TRBV20-1	NA	TRBJ1-2	NA	CSARVETGFGYTF	TGCAGTGCTAGAGTGGAGACAGGCTTTGGCTACACCTTC
TRBV2	many	TRBJ1-4	NA	CASSEKSSQNEKLFF	TGTGCCAGCAGTGAAAAGAGTTCGCAAAATGAAAAACTGTTTTTT
TRBV4-2	NA	TRBJ2-1	TRBD2	CASSQETSGGYNEQFF	TGTGCCAGCAGCCAAGAGACTAGCGGGGGGTACAATGAGCAGTTCTTC
TRBV25-1	NA	TRBJ2-4	TRBD1	CASSESTGGEKAKNIQYF	TGTGCCAGCAGTGAATCGACAGGGGGTGAGAAGGCCAAAAACATTCAGTACTTC
TRBV12-3/TRBV12-4	few	TRBJ1-6	NA	CASSLGGAGSPLHF	TGTGCCAGCAGCCTAGGGGGGGCAGGGTCACCCCTCCACTTT
TRBV5-1	NA	TRBJ2-6	NA	CASSQQGAGRTGANVLTF	TGCGCCAGCAGCCAACAGGGAGCTGGGAGGACTGGGGCCAACGTCCTGACTTTC
TRBV28	many	TRBJ2-7	TRBD1	CASSPSPGQGPGWSYEQYF	TGTGCCAGCAGCCCTTCCCCGGGACAGGGGCCTGGATGGTCCTACGAGCAGTACTTC
TRBV4-1	few	TRBJ1-1	NA	CASSQGTVTIEAFF	TGCGCCAGCAGCCAAGGGACAGTGACGATTGAAGCTTTCTTT
TRBV4-2	few	TRBJ2-3	NA	CASSQAGQSTDTQYF	TGTGCCAGCAGCCAAGCGGGACAAAGCACAGATACGCAGTATTTT
TRBV20-1	NA	TRBJ2-3	NA	CSAGRTWGTQTDTQYF	TGCAGTGCTGGACGGACCTGGGGGACTCAGACAGATACGCAGTATTTT
TRBV3-1	NA	TRBJ2-1	NA	CASSQGGGGQYNEQFF	TGTGCCAGCAGCCAAGGTGGGGGGGGACAATACAATGAGCAGTTCTTC
TRBV12-3/TRBV12-4	few	TRBJ2-5	NA	CASSLRFGAQETQYF	TGTGCCAGCAGTTTAAGGTTCGGTGCTCAAGAGACCCAGTACTTC
TRBV10-3	NA	TRBJ1-1	NA	CATEQNMNTEAFF	TGTGCCACAGAACAGAACATGAACACTGAAGCTTTCTTT